This T cell receptor (beta chain) comes out of a study of blood T cell repertoires in COVID-19 (dated by TCRdb to the early 2020s). Background for the entire study: Collaborator samples came from the United States, Italy and Spain and covered acute and convalescent phases of COVID-19. The sample metadata nearly always contained a de-identified subject ID, COVID-19 status, age in years and sex. The prospective study material was composed of cDNA or gDNA derived from T cells, B-cell-depleted T cells, or PBMCs. Subjects who had been exposed to COVID-19, were actively infected with it, or had recovered from it provided the deeply sampled blood TCRbeta repertoires that made up the dataset. Samples came from the ongoing ImmuneRACE study (first 160 participants) plus 1,254 subjects from 6 global collaborators. Where HLA class I and class II types were available, the types were taken from metadata supplied by the sample provider, not from assay-based typing. The repertoires were released in a freely available public database intended as a resource for research on the immune response to SARS-CoV-2.

TCRbeta CDR3 regions were amplified from genomic DNA by means of the immunoSEQ Assay, a bias-controlled multiplex PCR. In the paper's pipeline: Nucleated cell counts per sample were estimated from amplification of reference gene primers within the assay. Sequence reads were collapsed and filtered to measure the absolute abundance of every unique TCRbeta CDR3 rearrangement. Productive Simpson clonality was computed per sample as the square root of Simpson's diversity index over productive rearrangements. The table was pulled from immuneACCESS by TCRdb, which kept in-frame rearrangements only. Such tables lose some clones; where checked, under half of the loss comes from unresolved V genes, and the rest has no known cause. That table is the source of V, J and clone size, and D and trimming were worked out from the DNA. The sample table records approximately 270,000 clones; approximately 83% of these occur just once. The biggest ten clones account for around 1.8% of the sample.

The CDR3 sequence holds 13 residues, the cysteine and phenylalanine included. The sequence is cut down to CDR3 DNA, 39 bases in frame from base 1. V loses 10 bases of germline sequence and J loses 2 bases, and the interval between the two ends is 14 bases. Looking up the germline V gene yields CDR1 ENHRY and CDR2 SYGVKD. The study at large found these results: The quantity of clinical and demographic metadata differed by source and by participant and was supplied without curation.

Participants in the prospective study were aged roughly 18 to 89 years, lived in some 24 United States geographic areas, and enrolled through a virtual design. Cohort assignment in the prospective study relied on participant-reported clinical history from a screening survey and a study questionnaire. Recovered participants in ImmuneRACE Cohort 3 were defined as having two consecutive negative NP/OP PCR tests, clearance from a healthcare professional, or resolution of symptoms. In the prospective study, mobile phlebotomists collected whole blood, serum and a nasopharyngeal or oropharyngeal swab from each participant. Over a roughly two-month period, participants in the prospective study had the option of providing additional blood draws and questionnaires. Prospective study blood samples were shipped either frozen or at room temperature before DNA extraction. A note on this clone: The antigen it recognizes is unknown. No much larger clone is present one base from it, and per-base qualities are unavailable.

Sequenced: PBMCs or T cells enriched from blood (not recorded which). The receptor was derived from a woman aged 45-59 years who had recovered from COVID-19. Recombination joined TRBV10-3 with TRBJ1-1, with no confident D gene call. The CDR3 amino acid sequence is: CANREGGNTEAFF. The sequence in DNA is TGTGCCAATCGGGAGGGAGGAAACACTGAAGCTTTCTTT.